This T cell receptor (beta chain) is drawn from a study of OX40 agonist ivuxolimab in advanced cancers. The wider study: Patients were infused with ivuxolimab every 2 weeks at 0.01 to 10 mg/kg. Study outcomes and limitations: Part of the nonresponder group also had normalized T-cell clonal expansion that was low. Low clonal expansion, among the lowest seen, marked partial responders at 0.1-3.0 mg/kg.

As regards this clone: What it binds is unknown.

Blood specimens came from baseline, cycle 4 day 1, and cycle 7 day 1. With 5 bases removed from V and 7 bases from J, the gap between germline ends came to 14 bases. The CDR3 has 13 amino acids. Germline values: CDR1 LGHNA, CDR2 YSLEER. TCRdb's table, derived via immunoSEQ multiplex PCR, lists solely in-frame clones and lacks some. The sample shows about 48,000 clones, less than 85% of them seen only once. The clonotype originates from an adult with an advanced solid tumor such as melanoma, head and neck, liver or kidney cancer. This specimen was CD4+ or CD8+ T cells sorted from blood, taken in a trial of the OX40 agonist ivuxolimab. The chain uses TRBV4-3 and TRBJ1-1; D is ambiguous. The CDR3 DNA follows: TGCGCCAGCAGCACCCAGCCGGGGAGTGAAGCTTTCTTT. Translated, it gives CASSTQPGSEAFF.